The present TCR beta chain was sequenced within a study of shared clonotypes between healthy human individuals. This CDR3 spans 15 amino acids. Germline V CDR1 and CDR2: MNHEY, SMNVEV (reference sequence). V was shortened by 8 bases and J by 2 bases, with 16 bases between the two germline ends. Clones were read by immunoSEQ multiplex PCR, and TCRdb kept only the in-frame ones, dropping some. The sample lists some 2 million clones; 85% to 95% were seen once. Negatively enriched CD4+ T cells were divided by CD45RA into naive and memory. This TCR derives from a man aged 18 to 29 in good health. The chain has TRBV27 and TRBJ1-5; D unresolved. Input material: naive CD4+ T cells sorted from blood. Subset of the sample: CD45RA+ positively selected. The CDR3 DNA is TGTGCCAGCTCTCCTGCCCGATACCGCAATCAGCCCCAGCATTTT. Translation gives CASSPARYRNQPQHF.